The clone carrying this TCR beta chain turned up a few times. Its antigen is not known. These data originate in a study of shared clonotypes between healthy human individuals. The wider study: Two women and a few men aged 18 to 49 made up the donors.

CDR1 and CDR2 from the germline V gene are SEHNR and FQNEAQ (reference sequence). With 5 bases removed from V and 1 base from J, the gap between germline ends came to 11 bases. The CDR3 has 14 amino acids. General study points: Rarefaction revealed incomplete sorted-subset sequencing despite large depth. Sampling included only blood; tissue repertoires likely differ. The low donor count limited represented genetic and exposure-history diversity.

Assay used: immunoSEQ multiplex PCR; TCRdb lists only in-frame clones, some missing. The table has 560,000 or so clones, about 96% seen once. Terminally differentiated effector memory CD45RA+ cells were excluded from the naive CD8 cells, which were CD45RO-negative and positively selected for CCR7. This clonotype was sampled from a woman aged 25 to 39 in good health. This sequence joins TRBV7-9 and TRBJ1-1; D possibly corresponds to TRBD1 (5 bases). Sequencing was performed on naive CD8+ T cells sorted from blood. In DNA form, the CDR3 reads TGTGCCAGCAGCCTAAAGGGGCCGAACACTGAAGCTTTCTTT. Protein sequence: CASSLKGPNTEAFF.